The present T cell receptor beta chain was sequenced within a study of T cell repertoires in cytomegalovirus infection. Study background: From public TCR beta signatures came an indication of both CMV infection and matching HLA type.

V dropped 5 bases and J dropped 3 bases, with 13 bases sitting between them. From germline, CDR1 is MDHEN and CDR2 SYDVKM. This CDR3 has 14 amino acids. Study-wide points: In two of eight donors, the top clonotype was HLA-C-restricted CMV-specific.

TCRdb analysed the reads with MiXCR anew, one entry per CDR3 protein. Among roughly 990,000 distinct CDR3 sequences listed, approximately 31% were seen once. In this sample, this clonotype turned up once. Its target is unknown. This sample comprised cultured CD8+ T cells from PBMCs, obtained from culture after CMV antigen stimulation. The V and J genes are TRBV28 and TRBJ2-5; D gene ambiguous. This clonotype was obtained from a human donor in good health (CMV status not recorded). Some clones in this sample may be carry-over from other donors' samples. In nucleotides, the CDR3 is TGTGCCAGCAGTCCATCGGACGGTAAAGAGACCCAGTACTTC. It specifies CASSPSDGKETQYF.